The 23 T cell receptor beta chains presented below share a single source sample, sequenced in a study of OX40 agonist ivuxolimab in advanced cancers. Some clones are missing from TCRdb's copy, which holds only in-frame ones; the method was immunoSEQ multiplex PCR. The sample carries around 35,000 clones, 81% recorded once. Sequencing was performed on CD4+ or CD8+ T cells sorted from blood, taken in a trial of the OX40 agonist ivuxolimab. The receptors were gathered from an adult with an advanced solid tumor such as melanoma, head and neck, liver or kidney cancer.

This clone was detected a few times. V usage is TRBV9 and J usage is TRBJ1-6; unclear D gene. The V end was cut by 2 bases, the J end by 7 bases, with 10 bases between. The CDR3 runs to 14 residues. Germline V gives CDR1 SGDLS, CDR2 YYNGEE. CDR3: CASSVLDGNSPLHF. The CDR3 DNA reads TGTGCCAGCAGCGTTTTGGACGGGAATTCACCCCTCCACTTT. Supplemented by reference TRBV9 and TRBJ1-6, the full variable domain reads DSGVTQTPKHLITATGQRVTLRCSPRSGDLSVYWYQQSLDQGLQFLIQYYNGEERAKGNILERFSAQQFPDLHSELNLSSLELGDSALYFCASSVLDGNSPLHFGNGTRLTVT.

The V call is TRBV11-2, the J call TRBJ1-2; D possibly corresponds to TRBD1 (6 bases). Per the germline V gene, CDR1 is SGHAT and CDR2 is FQNNGV. V dropped 10 bases and J dropped 2 bases, with 17 bases sitting between them. The CDR3 extends over 14 amino acids. Written as DNA, the CDR3 is TGTGCCAACACCCCTTGGGGGGCCAACTATGGCTACACCTTC. It yields the protein CANTPWGANYGYTF.

This clone has a handful of counts. The rearrangement uses TRBV11-2 and TRBJ2-1; 12 bases line up with TRBD2. The CDR3 consists of 15 residues. The V gene end was trimmed by 5 bases and the J gene end by 9 bases; junction bases not matched to a gene: 8. Germline CDR1 and CDR2: SGHAT and FQNNGV. The CDR3 region has the DNA TGTGCCAGCAGCCGACGACTAGCGGGAGACTTTGAGCAGTTCTTC. Protein sequence: CASSRRLAGDFEQFF.

The V and J genes are TRBV7-2 and TRBJ2-7; perhaps D is TRBD1 or TRBD2 (5 bases each). Germline CDR1 reads SGHTA; CDR2 reads FQGNSA. This CDR3 spans 15 amino acids. V was clipped by 1 base and J by 2 bases, with 12 bases between them. CDR3 sequence reads: CASSLGGRDPYEQYF. CDR3 DNA sequence: TGTGCCAGCAGCTTAGGGGGCAGGGACCCCTACGAGCAGTACTTC.

The rearrangement links TRBV21-1 to TRBJ2-3; the DNA was not compared with TRBD1, the D call given in the table. TRBV21-1 is a known pseudogene. CDR3 length: 17 residues. The CDR3 region is CASIVSGSGQGTNTQYF. The CDR3 DNA sequence: TGTGCCAGCATAGTCTCGGGTTCTGGACAGGGGACAAATACGCAGTATTTT.

The count of this clone is one. The V and J genes are TRBV7-2 and TRBJ2-5, with a tentative D call TRBD2 (5 bases). Between the trimmed V and J ends, which lost 5 bases and 5 bases, there was a span of 12 bases. The germline V gene encodes CDR1 SGHTA and CDR2 FQGNSA. The CDR3 totals 13 residues. CDR3 nucleotides: TGTGCCAGCAGCCGTACTAGGCAGGAGACCCAGTACTTC. It is translated as CASSRTRQETQYF.

The CDR3 DNA reads TGTGCCAGCAGCAACTCTGGGACCCCTGGGTCGGAGACCCAGTACTTC. As protein: CASSNSGTPGSETQYF. The gene calls are TRBV21-1 and TRBJ2-5. TRBV21-1 is a recognized pseudogene. CDR3 length: 16 residues.

This chain connects TRBV10-1 to TRBJ2-5; possibly TRBD1 for D (5 bases). The V and J ends lost 3 bases and 2 bases respectively, with 13 bases between them. Per germline, CDR1 WNHNN and CDR2 SYGVQD (reference sequence). The CDR3 is 15 amino acids. The CDR3 DNA is TGCGCCAGCAGTGAAACAGGTCGGACACAAGAGACCCAGTACTTC. Translation: CASSETGRTQETQYF.

The chain employs TRBV5-4 and TRBJ2-5; 8 bases are shared with TRBD2. Germline CDR1 reads SGHNT; CDR2 reads YYREEE (reference sequence). This CDR3 spans 11 amino acids. With 9 bases clipped from V and 7 bases from J, the junction kept 5 bases outside the gene matches. The CDR3 sequence: CATHRGGTQYF. The CDR3 nucleotides read TGTGCCACCCATCGGGGGGGGACCCAGTACTTC.

The gene calls are TRBV5-1 and TRBJ1-1; D gene uncertain. The germline V gene has CDR1 SGHRS and CDR2 YFSETQ. This CDR3 contains 15 residues. The germline V and J ends were trimmed by 3 bases and 1 base, with 13 bases remaining between them. The CDR3 loop is CASSSREGGNTEAFF. The CDR3 nucleotides read TGCGCCAGCAGCTCGCGTGAGGGTGGGAACACTGAAGCTTTCTTT. Filled out from reference TRBV5-1 and TRBJ1-1, the complete variable domain reads KAGVTQTPRYLIKTRGQQVTLSCSPISGHRSVSWYQQTPGQGLQFLFEYFSETQRNKGNFPGRFSGRQFSNSRSEMNVSTLELGDSALYLCASSSREGGNTEAFFGQGTRLTVV.

The rearrangement joins TRBV11-2 to TRBJ2-1; 12 bases agree with TRBD1. The germline V gene has CDR1 SGHAT and CDR2 FQNNGV. The J segment lost 8 bases and the V segment lost 8 bases, leaving 4 bases of the junction unmatched. There are 13 residues in the CDR3. The CDR3 DNA sequence: TGTGCCAGCGCGGGGACAGGGGGCTATGAGCAGTTCTTC. This encodes CASAGTGGYEQFF.

This chain joins TRBV5-1 and TRBJ2-7; maybe TRBD2 (5 bases). The germline V gene has CDR1 SGHRS and CDR2 YFSETQ. The CDR3 extends over 12 amino acids. The V gene lost 5 bases and the J gene lost 0 bases, with 6 bases spanning the gap. CDR3 DNA sequence: TGCGCCAGCAGGGAGGACTCCTACGAGCAGTACTTC. It specifies CASREDSYEQYF. Together with reference TRBV5-1 and TRBJ2-7, the CDR3 gives the full variable domain: KAGVTQTPRYLIKTRGQQVTLSCSPISGHRSVSWYQQTPGQGLQFLFEYFSETQRNKGNFPGRFSGRQFSNSRSEMNVSTLELGDSALYLCASREDSYEQYFGPGTRLTVT.

This chain joins TRBV2 and TRBJ1-5, with D unresolved. This CDR3 region has 13 residues. CDR1 and CDR2 from the germline V gene are SNHLY and FYNNEI. V shed 1 base and J shed 4 bases, with 5 bases lying between them. CDR3 in amino acids: CASSEDRNQPQHF. CDR3 nucleotide sequence: TGTGCCAGCAGTGAAGACAGAAATCAGCCCCAGCATTTT.

V usage is TRBV4-1 and J usage is TRBJ2-7; D is ambiguous. V was pared by 3 bases and J by 4 bases, with 16 bases between. There are 15 residues in the CDR3. Per the germline V gene, CDR1 is MGHRA and CDR2 is YSYEKL. The CDR3 region is CASSQDQRGFYEQYF. The DNA of the CDR3 is TGCGCCAGCAGCCAGGACCAGCGTGGATTTTACGAGCAGTACTTC.

The gene calls are TRBV7-6 and TRBJ2-5; 8 bases match TRBD1. V lost 5 bases to trimming and J lost 0 bases; unmatched junction nucleotides: 11. Germline V gives CDR1 SGHVS, CDR2 FNYEAQ. The CDR3 consists of 17 residues. CDR3 amino acids: CASSPARTGLYQETQYF. CDR3 in DNA: TGTGCCAGCAGCCCGGCCCGGACAGGGTTGTACCAAGAGACCCAGTACTTC. Drawing the rest from reference TRBV7-6 and TRBJ2-5, the complete variable domain is GAGVSQSPRYKVTKRGQDVALRCDPISGHVSLYWYRQALGQGPEFLTYFNYEAQQDKSGLPNDRFSAERPEGSISTLTIQRTEQRDSAMYRCASSPARTGLYQETQYFGPGTRLLVL.

Only one count was recorded for this clone. This chain uses TRBV19 with TRBJ2-3; the D gene is possibly TRBD1 (6 bases). This CDR3 comprises 16 residues. V lost 5 bases and J lost 8, with 23 bases in between. Germline V gene data show CDR1 as LNHDA and CDR2 as SQIVND (reference sequence). The CDR3 loop is CASSSPRGRGEVTQYF. The CDR3, as DNA: TGTGCCAGTAGTTCACCCAGGGGCCGGGGAGAAGTTACGCAGTATTTT. Together with reference TRBV19 and TRBJ2-3, the CDR3 gives the full variable domain: DGGITQSPKYLFRKEGQNVTLSCEQNLNHDAMYWYRQDPGQGLRLIYYSQIVNDFQKGDIAEGYSVSREKKESFPLTVTSAQKNPTAFYLCASSSPRGRGEVTQYFGPGTRLTVL.

The sample holds one count of this clone. The rearrangement joins TRBV6-5 to TRBJ1-4, with 8 bases aligning to TRBD1. Trimming at V came to 5 bases and at J to 7 bases, leaving 6 bases not matched to a gene. Germline V gene lookup returns CDR1 MNHEY and CDR2 SVGAGI. The CDR3 totals 14 residues. The CDR3: CASSRGQATEKLFF. CDR3 DNA sequence: TGTGCCAGCAGTCGGGGACAGGCGACTGAAAAACTGTTTTTT.

This chain joins TRBV4-1 and TRBJ2-6; 7 nucleotides match TRBD1. This CDR3 region has 18 residues. CDR1 MGHRA and CDR2 YSYEKL come from the germline V gene. J gave up 2 bases and V 1 base, and 8 bases lay outside the gene matches. CDR3 sequence reads: CASSQGTRGPTGANVLTF. The CDR3 DNA follows: TGCGCCAGCAGCCAAGGGACAAGGGGGCCCACTGGGGCCAACGTCCTGACTTTC.

The rearrangement joins TRBV11-2 to TRBJ1-2, with D possibly TRBD1 on 6 matching bases. The CDR3 covers 15 residues. Between the trimmed V and J ends, which lost 0 bases and 6 bases, there was a span of 14 bases. In germline, CDR1 is SGHAT, CDR2 FQNNGV. This CDR3 is CASSLEGRGIDGYTF. The CDR3 DNA reads as TGTGCCAGCAGCTTAGAGGGAAGGGGGATCGATGGCTACACCTTC.

J is TRBJ1-1 and V is TRBV6-5; perhaps TRBD1 as D (6 bases). Germline assignment: CDR1 MNHEY and CDR2 SVGAGI. CDR3 length equals 14 residues. The germline V and J ends were trimmed by 5 bases and 1 base, with 11 bases remaining between them. CDR3 residues: CASSRDTTNTEAFF. CDR3 coding DNA: TGTGCCAGCAGTAGGGACACCACGAACACTGAAGCTTTCTTT.

The chain employs TRBV6-5 and TRBJ2-1; TRBD1 matches at 7 bases. J lost 3 bases, V lost 5 bases, and 4 bases had no gene match. CDR1 and CDR2 (germline): MNHEY, SVGAGI. The length of the CDR3 is 14 residues. Written as DNA, the CDR3 is TGTGCCAGCAGTCGACAGGGCTTCTACAATGAGCAGTTCTTC. It encodes CASSRQGFYNEQFF.

The chain links TRBV5-1 to TRBJ1-1; D possibly corresponds to TRBD1 (5 bases). This CDR3 is built from 14 residues. The germline gives CDR1 SGHRS, CDR2 YFSETQ. With 5 bases removed from V and 4 bases from J, the gap between germline ends came to 15 bases. The CDR3 loop is CASSLRGNPTEAFF. The CDR3, as DNA: TGCGCCAGCAGTTTGAGGGGAAACCCCACTGAAGCTTTCTTT.

The genes are TRBV30 and TRBJ1-2; possibly TRBD1 for D (5 bases). Germline V lookup: CDR1 GTSNPN, CDR2 SVGIG (reference sequence). This CDR3 comprises 12 residues. The V end was cut by 3 bases, the J end by 8 bases, with 13 bases between. CDR3 residues: CAWRGGVGGYTF. CDR3 sequence (DNA): TGTGCCTGGAGGGGGGGTGTTGGGGGCTACACCTTC.